This T cell receptor beta chain was recovered during a study of blood T cell repertoires in COVID-19. Study details: Acute and convalescent COVID-19 samples came from the United States, Italy and Spain. T cells, B-cell-depleted T cells, or PBMCs supplied cDNA or gDNA.

This CDR3 has 12 residues. V was pared by 5 bases and J by 7 bases, with 4 bases of the junction left unmatched. Per germline, CDR1 MGHDK and CDR2 SYGVNS. As originally analysed: It was from reference gene primer amplification that nucleated cell counts were estimated. Assay used: immunoSEQ multiplex PCR; TCRdb lists only in-frame clones, some missing. V, J and clone size derive from that table, while D and trimming were established from the DNA sequence. The sample carries over 95,000 clones, about 88% recorded once. Sequenced input: peripheral blood. This clonotype was obtained from a man aged 35 to 55 with acute or convalescent COVID-19. The chain links TRBV25-1 to TRBJ2-7; TRBD1 agrees at 8 bases. The CDR3 region has the DNA TGTGCCAGCAGTCGGACAGGGCGAGAGCAGTACTTC. Translating it yields CASSRTGREQYF.